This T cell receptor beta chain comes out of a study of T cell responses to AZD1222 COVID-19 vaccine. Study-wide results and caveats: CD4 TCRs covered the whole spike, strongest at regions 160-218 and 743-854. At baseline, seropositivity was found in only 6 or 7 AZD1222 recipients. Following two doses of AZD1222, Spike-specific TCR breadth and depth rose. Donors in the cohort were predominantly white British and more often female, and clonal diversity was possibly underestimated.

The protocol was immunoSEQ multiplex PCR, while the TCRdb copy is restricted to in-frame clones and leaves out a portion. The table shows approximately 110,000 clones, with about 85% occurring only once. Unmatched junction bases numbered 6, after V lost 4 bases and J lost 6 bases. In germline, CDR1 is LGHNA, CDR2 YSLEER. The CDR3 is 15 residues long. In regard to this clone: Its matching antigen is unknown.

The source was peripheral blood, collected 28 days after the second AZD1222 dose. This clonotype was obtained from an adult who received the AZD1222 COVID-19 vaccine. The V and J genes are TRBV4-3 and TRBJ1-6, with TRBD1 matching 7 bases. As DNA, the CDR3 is TGCGCCAGCAGCCTCGACAGGGTTGGTAATTCACCCCTCCACTTT. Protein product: CASSLDRVGNSPLHF.